This entry lists 23 T cell receptor beta chains sequenced from one sample in a study of blood T cell repertoires in COVID-19. TCRdb keeps only in-frame clones here, not all; method: immunoSEQ multiplex PCR. This sample has 130,000 or so clones; around 84% occur once, and the top ten carry approximately 8.2%. The sample was peripheral blood. All receptors derive from a woman aged 55-70 years with acute or convalescent COVID-19.

V usage is TRBV5-6 and J usage is TRBJ2-7; the match to TRBD1 covers 8 bases. The ends lost 3 bases at V and 6 bases at J; junction bases unmatched: 14. The CDR3 loop spans 16 amino acids. The V gene's germline CDR1 is SGHDT and CDR2 YYEEEE. The CDR3 DNA follows: TGTGCCAGCAGCTATGGAAGAACAGGGGGACACAGCGAGCAGTACTTC. Protein: CASSYGRTGGHSEQYF.

This rearrangement joins TRBV5-1 to TRBJ2-2, with TRBD1 matching 10 bases. V lost 4 bases to trimming and J lost 4 bases; unmatched junction nucleotides: 4. Germline V gene data show CDR1 as SGHRS and CDR2 as YFSETQ. The CDR3 consists of 15 residues. CDR3 region: CASSPDRGPTGELFF. Written as DNA, the CDR3 is TGCGCCAGCAGCCCCGACAGGGGGCCCACCGGGGAGCTGTTTTTT.

This chain links TRBV5-4 with TRBJ1-2, with 8 bases lining up with TRBD1. V shed 6 bases and J 0 bases; nucleotides not matched to a gene: 7. The CDR3 is 15 residues long. Germline values: CDR1 SGHNT, CDR2 YYREEE (reference sequence). CDR3: CASMRDRTPNYGYTF. As DNA, the CDR3 is TGTGCCAGCATGAGGGACAGGACCCCTAACTATGGCTACACCTTC.

V usage is TRBV7-9 and J usage is TRBJ1-6, with a tentative D call TRBD1 (6 bases). CDR1 and CDR2 from the germline V gene are SEHNR and FQNEAQ (reference sequence). This CDR3 region has 15 residues. Trimming pared 4 bases from V and 5 bases from J, leaving 12 bases between. CDR3 loop: CASSSWTANNSPLHF. The CDR3 DNA sequence: TGTGCCAGCAGCTCATGGACAGCCAATAATTCACCCCTCCACTTT. Together with reference TRBV7-9 and TRBJ1-6, the CDR3 gives the full variable domain: DTGVSQNPRHKITKRGQNVTFRCDPISEHNRLYWYRQTLGQGPEFLTYFQNEAQLEKSRLLSDRFSAERPKGSFSTLEIQRTEQGDSAMYLCASSSWTANNSPLHFGNGTRLTVT.

The CDR3 region has the DNA TGTGCCACCAGTGATTTGGGGACAGGGGGCCAAGAGACCCAGTACTTC. It encodes CATSDLGTGGQETQYF. This chain joins TRBV24-1 and TRBJ2-5; the match to TRBD1 covers 11 bases. The CDR3 is made up of 16 amino acids. Losses at the gene ends were 0 bases for V and 1 base for J; bases not matched to a gene: 0. Germline CDR1 reads KGHDR; CDR2 reads SFDVKD.

The J gene is TRBJ2-3, the V gene TRBV14, with 7 bases fitting TRBD2. Germline V gives CDR1 SGHDN, CDR2 FVKESK. The CDR3 is made up of 17 amino acids. With 1 base clipped from V and 1 base from J, the junction kept 8 bases outside the gene matches. The CDR3 DNA reads as TGTGCCAGCAGCCAAGCAGACCGGGAGGTGGGCACAGATACGCAGTATTTT. Protein: CASSQADREVGTDTQYF.

The rearrangement joins TRBV4-1 to TRBJ1-5, with TRBD1 identical over 7 bases. CDR1 and CDR2 from the germline V gene are MGHRA and YSYEKL. The CDR3 totals 17 residues. The ends lost 0 bases at V and 3 bases at J; junction bases unmatched: 8. This CDR3 is CASSQDVPGQINQPQHF. The CDR3 nucleotides read TGCGCCAGCAGCCAAGATGTGCCGGGACAGATCAATCAGCCCCAGCATTTT.

This chain joins TRBV4-1 and TRBJ2-7; 7 bases agree with TRBD2. The J segment lost 7 bases and the V segment lost 2 bases, leaving 5 bases of the junction unmatched. Germline CDR1 is MGHRA and CDR2 is YSYEKL. CDR3 length equals 13 residues. CDR3 bases: TGCGCCAGCAGCCAACAGCGGGGAGGGGAGCAGTACTTC. This codes for CASSQQRGGEQYF.

The chain is built from TRBV18 and TRBJ1-4; 9 bases are shared with TRBD1. Germline loops: CDR1 KGHSH, CDR2 LQKENI. Trimming cost V 3 bases and J 7 bases; bases outside gene matches: 3. There are 14 residues in the CDR3. This chain's CDR3 is CASSPGQGAEKLFF. The CDR3 DNA is TGTGCCAGCTCACCGGGACAGGGCGCTGAAAAACTGTTTTTT. The whole variable domain, remainder taken from reference TRBV18 and TRBJ1-4, is NAGVMQNPRHLVRRRGQEARLRCSPMKGHSHVYWYRQLPEEGLKFMVYLQKENIIDESGMPKERFSAEFPKEGPSILRIQQVVRGDSAAYFCASSPGQGAEKLFFGSGTQLSVL.

This chain connects TRBV19 to TRBJ1-6; unclear D gene. The CDR3 spans 14 residues. Trimming removed 6 bases at V and 6 bases at J, with 12 bases between. In germline, CDR1 is LNHDA, CDR2 SQIVND (reference sequence). The CDR3 DNA reads TGTGCCAGTAGCCTCCTTCCGCGTAATTCACCCCTCCACTTT. This encodes CASSLLPRNSPLHF.

The chain employs TRBV5-4 and TRBJ1-1; 7 bases are a match to TRBD1. Germline V gives CDR1 SGHNT, CDR2 YYREEE (reference sequence). The trim removed 0 bases at V and 4 bases at J, leaving 6 bases unmatched. The CDR3 loop spans 15 amino acids. The CDR3 nucleotides are TGTGCCAGCAGCTTGGAGAGGGGGCGAATCACTGAAGCTTTCTTT. It codes for CASSLERGRITEAFF.

The chain joins TRBV5-1 to TRBJ2-7; the D gene is possibly TRBD1 (7 bases). The V gene's germline CDR1 is SGHRS and CDR2 YFSETQ. CDR3 length: 14 amino acids. Trimming cost V 2 bases and J 5 bases, with 14 bases left between them. The chain's CDR3 is CASSFGRGAHEQYF. CDR3 coding DNA: TGCGCCAGCAGCTTTGGCAGGGGGGCACACGAGCAGTACTTC. Drawing the rest from reference TRBV5-1 and TRBJ2-7, the complete variable domain is KAGVTQTPRYLIKTRGQQVTLSCSPISGHRSVSWYQQTPGQGLQFLFEYFSETQRNKGNFPGRFSGRQFSNSRSEMNVSTLELGDSALYLCASSFGRGAHEQYFGPGTRLTVT.

V and J are TRBV19 and TRBJ2-7; maybe TRBD1 (5 bases). The germline gives CDR1 LNHDA, CDR2 SQIVND (reference sequence). Trimming took off 2 bases at V and 3 bases at J, with 8 bases between the two ends. The CDR3 is 13 residues long. As DNA, the CDR3 is TGTGCCAGTAGTATAAGGGGTTACTACGAGCAGTACTTC. Translation gives CASSIRGYYEQYF.

The chain joins TRBV6-1 to TRBJ1-3; D gene unclear. This CDR3 has 15 residues. The V gene's germline CDR1 is MNHNS and CDR2 SASEGT. V was shortened by 0 bases and J by 1 base, with 7 bases between the two germline ends. This chain's CDR3 is CASSEAEGSGNTIYF. The CDR3 coding sequence is TGTGCCAGCAGTGAAGCCGAGGGATCTGGAAACACCATATATTTT.

This clone came up a few times. The chain links TRBV7-9 to TRBJ2-1; TRBD1 matches at 10 bases. The ends lost 4 bases at V and 7 bases at J; junction bases unmatched: 7. Germline V gene sequence: CDR1 SEHNR, CDR2 FQNEAQ (reference sequence). The CDR3 runs to 15 residues. Here the CDR3 reads CASSSPDRGRNEQFF. CDR3 DNA sequence: TGTGCCAGCAGCTCCCCCGACAGGGGGCGGAATGAGCAGTTCTTC.

The gene calls are TRBV27 and TRBJ2-5, with 8 bases matching TRBD1. Germline CDR1 is MNHEY and CDR2 is SMNVEV (reference sequence). This CDR3 is 16 amino acids long. Trimming took 7 bases from V and 4 from J; bases not matched to a gene: 14. The CDR3 loop is CASKTMPRTGIETQYF. In nucleotides, the CDR3 is TGTGCCAGCAAAACTATGCCTCGGACAGGGATAGAGACCCAGTACTTC.

The chain carries TRBV5-1 and TRBJ2-5; TRBD2 might be the D (5 bases). V shed 0 bases and J shed 4 bases, with 7 bases lying between them. The V gene's germline CDR1 is SGHRS and CDR2 YFSETQ. The CDR3 spans 13 residues. CDR3: CASSLGSGETQYF. CDR3 sequence (DNA): TGCGCCAGCAGCTTGGGGAGCGGAGAGACCCAGTACTTC.

This clone appeared a few times. V gene TRBV2 combines with J gene TRBJ2-7; TRBD1 might be the D (6 bases). CDR3 length: 14 amino acids. Germline assignment: CDR1 SNHLY and CDR2 FYNNEI. V gave up 8 bases and J gave up 1 base, with 15 bases separating them. The CDR3 DNA is TGTGCCAGCGTCATACAGGGAACTTCCTACGAGCAGTACTTC. Protein: CASVIQGTSYEQYF.

The V call is TRBV20-1, the J call TRBJ1-1; D is unresolved. The CDR3 is 11 residues long. Trimming pared 6 bases from V and 3 bases from J, leaving 8 bases between. The germline V gene encodes CDR1 DFQATT and CDR2 SNEGSKA (reference sequence). The CDR3 bases are TGCAGTGCGAGGCGGGACACTGAAGCTTTCTTT. Its protein product is CSARRDTEAFF.

This chain links TRBV5-1 with TRBJ1-1; 8 positions match TRBD1. J lost 2 bases, V lost 2 bases, and 8 bases had no gene match. The CDR3 has 16 residues. Germline V gives CDR1 SGHRS, CDR2 YFSETQ. CDR3 in amino acids: CASSLNPGQGNTEAFF. The CDR3 DNA is TGCGCCAGCAGCTTAAACCCCGGACAGGGAAACACTGAAGCTTTCTTT.

The J gene is TRBJ2-2, the V gene TRBV27, with 13 nucleotides matching TRBD2. The length of the CDR3 is 16 residues. The germline CDR1 and CDR2 sequences are MNHEY and SMNVEV (reference sequence). V shed 6 bases and J 7 bases; nucleotides not matched to a gene: 8. As DNA, the CDR3 is TGTGCCAGCAGGCAAACTAGCGGGGGGGCCTTCGGGGAGCTGTTTTTT. It translates to CASRQTSGGAFGELFF.

The table lists this clone with a few counts. A read error may be the cause here, since a much bigger clone is one base away. Within the sample, other DNA sequences also encode this same CDR3. The rearrangement joins TRBV11-2 to TRBJ2-7; D might be TRBD2 (7 bases). The V end was cut by 0 bases, the J end by 6 bases, with 18 bases between. Germline values: CDR1 SGHAT, CDR2 FQNNGV. The CDR3 totals 16 residues. The CDR3 reads CASSLEGGAGGGEQYF. The CDR3 bases are TGTGCCAGCAGCTTAGAGGGGGGGGCAGGAGGGGGCGAGCAGTACTTC.

V is TRBV2 and J is TRBJ2-7; D gene unclear. V dropped 4 bases and J dropped 2 bases, with 6 bases sitting between them. CDR1 and CDR2 (germline): SNHLY, FYNNEI. This CDR3 contains 12 residues. CDR3 DNA sequence: TGTGCCAGCAGTGCCTCTCCCTACGAGCAGTACTTC. Translating gives CASSASPYEQYF.